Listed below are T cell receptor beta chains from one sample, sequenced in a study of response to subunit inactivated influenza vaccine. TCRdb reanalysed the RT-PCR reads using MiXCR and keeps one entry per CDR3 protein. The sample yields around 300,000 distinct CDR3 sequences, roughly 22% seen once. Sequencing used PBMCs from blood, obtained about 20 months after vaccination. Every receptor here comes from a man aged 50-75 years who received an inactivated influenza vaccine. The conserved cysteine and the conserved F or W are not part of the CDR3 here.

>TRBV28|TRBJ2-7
AIGPSGYEQY
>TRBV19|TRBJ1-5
ASSISQPVNQPQH
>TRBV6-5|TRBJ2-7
ASSYSRGYRVEQY
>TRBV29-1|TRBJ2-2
SVVETPNTGELF
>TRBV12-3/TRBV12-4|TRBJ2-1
ASSLTALSYNEQF
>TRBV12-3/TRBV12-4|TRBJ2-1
ASRAGLSSYNEQF
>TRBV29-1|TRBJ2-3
SVGTARGTQY
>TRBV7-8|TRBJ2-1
ASSSGQGVGNEQF
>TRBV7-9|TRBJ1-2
ASSSPTGSIVHGYT
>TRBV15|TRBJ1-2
ATSREAGYGYT
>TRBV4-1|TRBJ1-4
ASSIQKGEKLF
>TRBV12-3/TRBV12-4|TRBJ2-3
ASSSRAYTDTQY
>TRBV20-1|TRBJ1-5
SASSRQGVSNQPQH
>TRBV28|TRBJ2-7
ASSSLGLAGVVYEQY
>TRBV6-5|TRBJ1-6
ASSYSIMAEPYSPLH
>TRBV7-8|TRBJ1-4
ASSLKPQWGSNEKLF
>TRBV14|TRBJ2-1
ASSQDSGVWNEQF
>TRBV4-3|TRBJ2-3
ASSQDVRTDTQY
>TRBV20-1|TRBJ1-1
SARPGGTEAF
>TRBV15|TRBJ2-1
ATSTDPVREQF
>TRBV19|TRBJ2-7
ASAWVDRSEQY
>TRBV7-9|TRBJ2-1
ASSTRTGAKSYNEQF
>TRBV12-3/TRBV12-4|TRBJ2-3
ASNPDRGRTDTQY
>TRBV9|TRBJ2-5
ASSVAVQETQY
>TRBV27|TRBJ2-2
ASSTGGSGRNAGELF
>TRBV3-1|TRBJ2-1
ASSQDLGTPSWF
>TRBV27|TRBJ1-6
ASSLSTGGSPLH
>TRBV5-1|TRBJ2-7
ASSLRDEQY
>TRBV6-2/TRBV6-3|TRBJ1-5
ASSPGQDYQPQH
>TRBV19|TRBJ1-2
ASGRTVYGYT
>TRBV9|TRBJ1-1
ASSVGQLRLNTEAF
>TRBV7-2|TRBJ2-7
ASSTSTHPASEQY
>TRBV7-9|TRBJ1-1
ASSRTGRAEAF
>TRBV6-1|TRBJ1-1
ASSEVPAF
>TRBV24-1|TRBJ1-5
ATSDTRGQPQH
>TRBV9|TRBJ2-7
ASSVWGRSSDEQY
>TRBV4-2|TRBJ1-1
ASSLDGRGVKTEAF
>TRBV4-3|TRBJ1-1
ASSQAVKNTEAF
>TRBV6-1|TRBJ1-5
ASTGQPYSNQPQH
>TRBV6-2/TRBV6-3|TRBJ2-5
ASSYSFLAGAEETQY
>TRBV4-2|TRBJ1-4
ASSQSSSGGPNEKLF
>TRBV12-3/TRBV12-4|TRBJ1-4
ASRAAGNIEKLF